This TCR beta chain is from a study of siplizumab effects on memory and regulatory T cells (dated by TCRdb to about 2019). Regarding the study in general: The effect of the anti-CD2 antibody siplizumab on alloreactive T-cell subsets was examined in allogeneic mixed lymphocyte reactions constructed from human PBMCs. Results the study describes overall, beyond this receptor: Because sequences below about 10^-5 frequency were poorly captured, only a minor fraction of alloreactive clones could be mapped to unstimulated subsets. Compared with memory T cells, unstimulated naive T cells appeared more diverse, and naive cells seemed to make a substantial contribution to the alloresponse. For roughly 75-96% of proliferating CD4+ or CD8+ clones, no naive or memory phenotype could be assigned. The suppressive function of proliferating Tregs from siplizumab cultures was not functionally confirmed. Siplizumab significantly reduced the cumulative frequency of alloreactive sequences traceable to unstimulated CD4+ memory T cells. In reactions with siplizumab, an average of roughly 70% of mappable alloreactive CD4+ clones were Treg-derived, compared with 25% to 30% in control reactions.

Additional sequencing covered unstimulated subsets from three donor pairs, namely CD8+ effector memory, CD4+ naive, CD8+ TEMRA, CD4+ memory and CD8+ naive. Sorted unstimulated T cells and proliferating T cells recovered from mixed lymphocyte reactions were subjected to TCRbeta CDR3 sequencing. Fresh whole blood from over 8 HLA-typed healthy donors was used to isolate PBMCs. A word on this clone: Its antigen target is currently unknown. No clone much larger than this one lies a single base away; base qualities are absent.

Reading the germline V gene (reference sequence) gives CDR1 MNHEY and CDR2 SMNVEV. Spanning cysteine to phenylalanine, the CDR3 consists of 15 amino acids. Only CDR3 DNA is held: 45 bases, read in frame from base 1. Here V drops 1 base and J drops 2 bases, and the junction holds 2 bases not matched to any gene. The library came from the immunoSEQ multiplex PCR assay. The deep sequencing platform assayed 90,000 to 100,000 TCR templates per sample. Genomic DNA extracted from sorted T cells was used for TCRbeta CDR3 sequencing. On the study's bioinformatics: The R programming language was used for clonal analysis of TCRbeta CDR3 data. Alloreactive CD4+ and CD8+ clones were defined by comparing unstimulated samples with post-reaction CFSE-low samples. By matching sequences to the repertoires of sorted unstimulated Treg and non-Treg cells, each alloreactive CD4+ clone was assigned a regulatory or non-regulatory origin. TCRdb provides this immuneACCESS table in a form limited to in-frame rearrangements. Some clones are lacking; in checked studies, under half of them reflect an unresolved V gene, and why the rest are absent is not known. V, J and clone size derive from that table, while D and trimming were established from the DNA sequence. Counted in this sample were some 100,000 clones; roughly 95% of them appeared once. The ten largest account for around 0.031% of the sample.

The sample comprised naive CD4+ T cells sorted from blood. Explained via the paper, the cell subset or site label denotes: unstimulated naive T cells. Rearrangement joined TRBV27 to TRBJ1-1, with 9 middle bases fitting TRBD1. The sequence came from a human donor in good health. The CDR3 corresponds to CASSLYRGQNTEAFF. The DNA sequence is as follows: TGTGCCAGCAGTTTATACAGGGGGCAAAACACTGAAGCTTTCTTT.